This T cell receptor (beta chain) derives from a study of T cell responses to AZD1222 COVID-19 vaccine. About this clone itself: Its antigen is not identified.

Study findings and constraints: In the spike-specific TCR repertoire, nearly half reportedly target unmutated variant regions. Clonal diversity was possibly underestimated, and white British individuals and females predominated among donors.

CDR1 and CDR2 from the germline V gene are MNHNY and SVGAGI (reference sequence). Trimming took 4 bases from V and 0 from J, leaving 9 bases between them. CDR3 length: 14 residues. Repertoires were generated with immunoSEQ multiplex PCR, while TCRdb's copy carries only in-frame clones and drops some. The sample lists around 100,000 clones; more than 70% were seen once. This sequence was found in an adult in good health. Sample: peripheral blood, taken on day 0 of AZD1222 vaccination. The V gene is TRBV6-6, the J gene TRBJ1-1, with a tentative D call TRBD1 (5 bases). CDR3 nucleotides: TGTGCCAGCAGTTCCAGGGTTGTGAACACTGAAGCTTTCTTT. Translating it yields CASSSRVVNTEAFF.